This paragraph covers one T cell receptor (beta chain) sequence. Its antigen remains unidentified. The data stem from a study of T cell repertoires in cytomegalovirus infection. On the study more broadly: HLA-C-restricted CMV epitopes, recently identified, and well-studied HLA-B-restricted ones were used by the study. TCR beta signatures that were public indicated CMV infection and matching HLA type. Study-wide points: Based on cumulative public TCR beta family frequency, carriers of CMV plus the relevant HLA were identified.

TCRdb re-called the reads with MiXCR, one entry per CDR3 protein. The data hold approximately 730,000 distinct CDR3 sequences, with roughly a third observed a single time. Trimming removed 6 bases from V and 5 bases from J, with 19 bases in between. This CDR3 spans 15 amino acids. Germline V gene sequence: CDR1 SNHLY, CDR2 FYNNEI. The sample consisted of cultured PBMCs, taken from culture after CMV antigen stimulation. This sequence was found in a human donor in good health (CMV status not recorded). Some clones in this sample may be carry-over from other donors' samples. The rearrangement uses TRBV2 and TRBJ2-5; D may be TRBD2 (7 bases). CDR3 bases: TGTGCCAGCAGACTGCGGGGGCCGGGATCTGAGACCCAGTACTTC. As protein: CASRLRGPGSETQYF.